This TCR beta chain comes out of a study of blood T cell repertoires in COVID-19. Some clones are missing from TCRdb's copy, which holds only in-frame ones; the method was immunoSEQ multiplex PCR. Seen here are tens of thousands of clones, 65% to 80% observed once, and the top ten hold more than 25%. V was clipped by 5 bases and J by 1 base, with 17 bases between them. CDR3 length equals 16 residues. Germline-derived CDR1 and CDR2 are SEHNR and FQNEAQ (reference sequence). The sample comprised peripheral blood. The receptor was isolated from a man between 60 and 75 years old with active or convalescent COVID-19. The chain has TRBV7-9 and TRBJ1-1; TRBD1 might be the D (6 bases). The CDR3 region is CASSTEGGTPNTEAFF. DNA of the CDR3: TGTGCCAGCAGCACGGAGGGAGGGACACCGAACACTGAAGCTTTCTTT.